These 5 T cell receptor beta chains came from one sample sequenced in a study of blood T cell repertoires in COVID-19. Libraries were prepared by immunoSEQ multiplex PCR; TCRdb keeps only in-frame clonotypes and omits some of them. Here the sample spans 150,000 or so clones, about 85% being singletons. The specimen sequenced was peripheral blood. These receptor sequences come from a woman in her 70s with COVID-19, enrolled during active disease.

The chain couples TRBV7-2 to TRBJ1-6; 7 bases line up with TRBD1. The CDR3 is 14 residues long. J lost 8 bases, V lost 1 base, and 2 bases had no gene match. CDR1 and CDR2 from the germline V gene are SGHTA and FQGNSA. The DNA of the CDR3 is TGTGCCAGCAGCTTAGACAGGGGTTATTCACCCCTCCACTTT. This gives the protein CASSLDRGYSPLHF. The full variable domain, completed using reference TRBV7-2 and TRBJ1-6, is GAGVSQSPSNKVTEKGKDVELRCDPISGHTALYWYRQSLGQGLEFLIYFQGNSAPDKSGLPSDRFSAERTGGSVSTLTIQRTQQEDSAVYLCASSLDRGYSPLHFGNGTRLTVT.

There are a few counts of this clone. The CDR3 reads CASSQGGGLSSYNEQFF. The CDR3, as DNA: TGTGCCAGCTCCCAAGGCGGGGGCCTTAGCTCCTACAATGAGCAGTTCTTC. V usage is TRBV18 and J usage is TRBJ2-1; TRBD2 is a possible D gene (7 bases). The CDR3 is 17 residues long. Germline-derived CDR1 and CDR2 are KGHSH and LQKENI. V was pared by 6 bases and J by 0 bases, with 18 bases between.

The chain employs TRBV20-1 and TRBJ2-1; D unclear. Germline-derived CDR1 and CDR2 are DFQATT and SNEGSKA (reference sequence). The germline V and J ends were trimmed by 3 bases and 8 bases, with 11 bases remaining between them. The CDR3 loop spans 12 amino acids. The CDR3 coding sequence is TGCAGTGCTAGTATGATAGCCGATGAGCAGTTCTTC. It codes for CSASMIADEQFF.

The gene calls are TRBV9 and TRBJ1-4, with D possibly matching TRBD1 (5 bases). Germline V gene data show CDR1 as SGDLS and CDR2 as YYNGEE. The CDR3 is 14 amino acids. Trimming left V 6 bases short and J 5 bases short, with 14 bases between. CDR3 sequence reads: CASTPGGTNEKLFF. For the CDR3, the DNA is TGTGCCAGCACCCCCGGGGGGACGAATGAAAAACTGTTTTTT. Supplemented by reference TRBV9 and TRBJ1-4, the full variable domain reads DSGVTQTPKHLITATGQRVTLRCSPRSGDLSVYWYQQSLDQGLQFLIQYYNGEERAKGNILERFSAQQFPDLHSELNLSSLELGDSALYFCASTPGGTNEKLFFGSGTQLSVL.

The rearrangement joins TRBV7-9 to TRBJ2-5; no clear D gene. Trimming left V 5 bases short and J 5 bases short, with 12 bases between. Germline values: CDR1 SEHNR, CDR2 FQNEAQ (reference sequence). The CDR3 totals 13 residues. The CDR3 region is CASSLRPRETQYF. CDR3 DNA sequence: TGTGCCAGCAGCCTACGGCCGAGGGAGACCCAGTACTTC.